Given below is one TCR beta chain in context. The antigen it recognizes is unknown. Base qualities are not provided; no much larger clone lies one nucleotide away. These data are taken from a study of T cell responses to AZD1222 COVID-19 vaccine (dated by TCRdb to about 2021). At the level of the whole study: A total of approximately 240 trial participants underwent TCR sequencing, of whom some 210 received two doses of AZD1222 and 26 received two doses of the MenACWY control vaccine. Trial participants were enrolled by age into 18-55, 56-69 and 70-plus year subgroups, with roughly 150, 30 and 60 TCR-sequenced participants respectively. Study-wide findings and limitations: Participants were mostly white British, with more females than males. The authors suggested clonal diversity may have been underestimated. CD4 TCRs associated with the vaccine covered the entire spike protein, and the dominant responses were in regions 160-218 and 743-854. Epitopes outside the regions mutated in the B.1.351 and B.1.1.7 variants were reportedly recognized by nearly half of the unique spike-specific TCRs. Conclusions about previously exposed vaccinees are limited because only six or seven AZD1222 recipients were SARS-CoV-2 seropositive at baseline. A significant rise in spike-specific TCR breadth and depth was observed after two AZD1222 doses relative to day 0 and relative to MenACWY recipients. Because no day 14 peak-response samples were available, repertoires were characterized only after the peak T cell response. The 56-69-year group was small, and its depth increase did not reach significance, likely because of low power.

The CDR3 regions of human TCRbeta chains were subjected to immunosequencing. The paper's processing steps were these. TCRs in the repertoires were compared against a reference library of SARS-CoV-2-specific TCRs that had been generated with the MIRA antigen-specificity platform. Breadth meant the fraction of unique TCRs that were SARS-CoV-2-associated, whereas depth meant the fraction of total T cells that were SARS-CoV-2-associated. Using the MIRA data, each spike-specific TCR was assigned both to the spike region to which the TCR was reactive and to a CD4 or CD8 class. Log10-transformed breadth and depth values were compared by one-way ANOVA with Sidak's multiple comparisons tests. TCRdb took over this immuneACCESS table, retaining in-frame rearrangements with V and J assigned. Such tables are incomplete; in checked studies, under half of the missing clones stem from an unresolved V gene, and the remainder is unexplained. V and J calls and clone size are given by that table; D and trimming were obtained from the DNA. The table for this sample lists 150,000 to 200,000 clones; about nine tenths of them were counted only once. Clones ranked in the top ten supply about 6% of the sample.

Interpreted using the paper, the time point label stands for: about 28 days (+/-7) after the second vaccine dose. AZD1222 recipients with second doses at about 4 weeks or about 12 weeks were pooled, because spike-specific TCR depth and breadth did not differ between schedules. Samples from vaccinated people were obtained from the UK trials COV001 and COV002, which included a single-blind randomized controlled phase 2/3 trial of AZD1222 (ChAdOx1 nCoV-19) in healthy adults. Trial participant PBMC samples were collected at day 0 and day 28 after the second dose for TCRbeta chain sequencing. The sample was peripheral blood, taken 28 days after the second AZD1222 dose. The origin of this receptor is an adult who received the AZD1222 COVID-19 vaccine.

The nucleotides are TGTGCCAGCAGCTTCACAGGGGGCGAGCAGTACTTC. It is translated as CASSFTGGEQYF. The receptor chain draws on TRBV7-9 and TRBJ2-7, with TRBD1 matching 8 junction bases. The CDR3 goes from the cysteine to the phenylalanine over 12 residues. This entry keeps only the CDR3 DNA: 36 bases, framed from base 1. Trimming takes 3 bases off V and 6 bases off J; junction bases not matched to a gene: 1. The CDR1 and CDR2 encoded by the germline V gene (reference sequence) are SEHNR and FQNEAQ. The entire variable domain, with the stretches around the CDR3 drawn from the reference TRBV7-9 and TRBJ2-7 proteins, is DTGVSQNPRHKITKRGQNVTFRCDPISEHNRLYWYRQTLGQGPEFLTYFQNEAQLEKSRLLSDRFSAERPKGSFSTLEIQRTEQGDSAMYLCASSFTGGEQYFGPGTRLTVT.